These T cell receptor beta chains were read from a single sample in a study of cytomegalovirus exposure and HLA in healthy donors. Produced via immunoSEQ multiplex PCR; TCRdb's table is partial and in-frame only. The sample consists of 140,000 to 150,000 clones, around a tenth of them appearing once. Sequenced input: PBMCs. Receptor source: a man aged 45-60 years in good health and CMV-seronegative. Each CDR3 is given with its conserved first and last residue. A D gene is named only where the DNA matches it firmly. Clone sizes are given selectively: once, few, many, or a class where the clone is expanded.

>TRBJ1-1|-|-|TRBV11-2
CASSLGGGATEAFF
TGTGCCAGCAGCTTAGGCGGGGGTGCAACTGAAGCTTTCTTT
>TRBJ1-2|-|-|TRBV28
CASSPPTGSYGYTF
TGTGCCAGCAGTCCCCCTACTGGGAGTTATGGCTACACCTTC
>TRBJ2-7|-|-|TRBV7-2
CASSFGKAGAVYEQYF
TGTGCCAGCAGCTTTGGAAAAGCGGGTGCTGTCTACGAGCAGTACTTC
>TRBJ2-7|-|-|TRBV18
CASSPSGLAYEQYF
TGTGCCAGCTCACCATCCGGACTTGCCTACGAGCAGTACTTC
>TRBJ1-2|-|-|TRBV29-1
CSVERGAAGYTF
TGCAGCGTTGAACGGGGGGCGGCTGGCTACACCTTC
>TRBJ2-5|TRBD1|-|TRBV10-3
CAIRPSGQAQETQYF
TGTGCCATCAGACCATCGGGACAGGCCCAAGAGACCCAGTACTTC
>TRBJ1-5|-|few|TRBV10-3
CAVYSNQPQHF
TGTGCCGTCTATAGCAATCAGCCCCAGCATTTT
>TRBJ1-5|TRBD1|-|TRBV18
CASSLGTGNQPQHF
TGTGCCAGCTCTCTCGGGACAGGGAATCAGCCCCAGCATTTT
>TRBJ2-7|TRBD1|-|TRBV5-4
CASSLEDRDRGSGEQYF
TGTGCCAGCAGCTTGGAGGACCGGGACAGGGGGTCAGGCGAGCAGTACTTC
>TRBJ1-1|TRBD1|few|TRBV7-9
CASSETGSGTEAFF
TGTGCCAGCAGCGAGACAGGGTCGGGCACTGAAGCTTTCTTT
>TRBJ1-6|-|-|TRBV19
CACAGSPVNNSPLHF
TGTGCCTGCGCGGGGAGCCCAGTGAATAATTCACCCCTCCACTTT
>TRBJ1-6|-|few|TRBV30
CAWSVNGLNSPLHF
TGTGCCTGGAGTGTAAATGGACTTAATTCACCCCTCCACTTT
>TRBJ2-7|TRBD2|few|TRBV7-9
CASSPQPGLASYEQYF
TGTGCCAGCAGCCCTCAACCGGGACTAGCTTCCTACGAGCAGTACTTC
>TRBJ2-2|-|-|TRBV5-4
CASSFQVTGELFF
TGTGCCAGCAGTTTTCAGGTCACCGGGGAGCTGTTTTTT
>TRBJ1-3|-|few|TRBV5-1
CASSTQSGNTIYF
TGCGCCAGCAGCACACAATCTGGAAACACCATATATTTT
>TRBJ2-7|-|-|TRBV6-1
CASGQGIGDYEQYF
TGTGCCAGCGGGCAGGGGATAGGGGACTACGAGCAGTACTTC
>TRBJ2-3|TRBD1|few|TRBV2
CARGTGGRKDTQYF
TGTGCCAGAGGGACAGGGGGAAGGAAAGATACGCAGTATTTT
>TRBJ1-3|TRBD1|-|TRBV5-1
CASGTGGSGNNIYF
TGCGCCAGCGGGACAGGGGGCTCTGGAAACAACATATATTTT
>TRBJ2-5|TRBD2|-|TRBV7-2
CASSGEGYYLETQYF
TGTGCCAGCAGCGGGGAGGGGTACTACCTGGAGACCCAGTACTTC
>TRBJ1-1|-|few|TRBV7-9
CASRVTADTEAFF
TGTGCCAGCAGAGTCACAGCGGACACTGAAGCTTTCTTT
>TRBJ2-7|-|-|TRBV25-1
CASSGRAYEQYF
TGTGCCAGCAGTGGCAGGGCCTACGAGCAGTACTTC
>TRBJ2-3|-|few|TRBV4-1
CASSQDWARGADTQYF
TGCGCCAGCAGCCAAGATTGGGCCAGGGGGGCAGATACGCAGTATTTT
>TRBJ2-1|-|many|TRBV29-1
CSVSDEQFF
TGCAGCGTTTCGGATGAGCAGTTCTTC
>TRBJ2-1|-|-|TRBV5-1
CASSLGGVDREQFF
TGCGCCAGCAGCTTGGGGGGAGTGGACCGGGAGCAGTTCTTC